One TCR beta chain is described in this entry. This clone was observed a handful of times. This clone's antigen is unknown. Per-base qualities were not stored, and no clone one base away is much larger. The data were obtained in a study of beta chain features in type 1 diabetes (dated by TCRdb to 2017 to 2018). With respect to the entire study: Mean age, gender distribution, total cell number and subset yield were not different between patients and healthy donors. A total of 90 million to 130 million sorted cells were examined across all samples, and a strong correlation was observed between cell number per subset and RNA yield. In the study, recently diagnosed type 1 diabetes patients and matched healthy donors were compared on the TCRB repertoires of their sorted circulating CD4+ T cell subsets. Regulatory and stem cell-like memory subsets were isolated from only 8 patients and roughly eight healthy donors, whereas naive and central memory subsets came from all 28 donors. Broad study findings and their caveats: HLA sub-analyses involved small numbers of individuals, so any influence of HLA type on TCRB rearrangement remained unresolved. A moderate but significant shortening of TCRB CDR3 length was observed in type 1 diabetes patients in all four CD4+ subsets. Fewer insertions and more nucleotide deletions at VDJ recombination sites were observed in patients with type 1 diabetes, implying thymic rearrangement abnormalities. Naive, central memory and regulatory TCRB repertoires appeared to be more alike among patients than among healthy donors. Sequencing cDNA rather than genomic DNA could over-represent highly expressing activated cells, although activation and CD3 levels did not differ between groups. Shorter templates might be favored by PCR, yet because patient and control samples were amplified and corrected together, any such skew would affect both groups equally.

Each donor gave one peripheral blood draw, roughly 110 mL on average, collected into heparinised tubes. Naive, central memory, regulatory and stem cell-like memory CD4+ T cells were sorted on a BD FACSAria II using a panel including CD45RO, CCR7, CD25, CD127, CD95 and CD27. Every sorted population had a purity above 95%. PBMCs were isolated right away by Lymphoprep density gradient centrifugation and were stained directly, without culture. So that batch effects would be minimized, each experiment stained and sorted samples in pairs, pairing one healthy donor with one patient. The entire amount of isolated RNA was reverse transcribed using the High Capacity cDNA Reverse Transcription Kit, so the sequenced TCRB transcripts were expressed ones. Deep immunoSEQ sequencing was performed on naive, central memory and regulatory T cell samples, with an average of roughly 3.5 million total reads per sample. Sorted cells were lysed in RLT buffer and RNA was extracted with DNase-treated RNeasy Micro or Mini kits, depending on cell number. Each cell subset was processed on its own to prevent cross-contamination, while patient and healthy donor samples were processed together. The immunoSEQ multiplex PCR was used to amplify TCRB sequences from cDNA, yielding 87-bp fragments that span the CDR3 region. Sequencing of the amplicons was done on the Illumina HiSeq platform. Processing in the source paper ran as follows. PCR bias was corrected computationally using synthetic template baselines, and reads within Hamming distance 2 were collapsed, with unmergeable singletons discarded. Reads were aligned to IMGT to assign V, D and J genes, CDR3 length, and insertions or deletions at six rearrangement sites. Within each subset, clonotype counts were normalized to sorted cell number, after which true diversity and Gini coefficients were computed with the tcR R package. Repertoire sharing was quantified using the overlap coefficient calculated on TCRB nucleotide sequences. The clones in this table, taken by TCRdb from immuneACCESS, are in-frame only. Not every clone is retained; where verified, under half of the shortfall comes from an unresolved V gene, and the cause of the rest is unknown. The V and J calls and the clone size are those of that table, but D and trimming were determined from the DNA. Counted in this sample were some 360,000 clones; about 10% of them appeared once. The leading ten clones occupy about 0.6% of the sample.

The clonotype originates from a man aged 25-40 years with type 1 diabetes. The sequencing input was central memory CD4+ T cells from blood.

The sequence in DNA is TGTGCCAGCAGCCAGGACAGGGGGCGAGGCGGGGAGCTGTTTTTT. Its translation reads: CASSQDRGRGGELFF. The chain joins TRBV11-2 to TRBJ2-2; 11 nucleotides in the junction match TRBD1. Relative to germline, V is missing 5 bases and J is missing 7 bases, with 6 bases of the junction outside any gene match. The CDR3 starts with the cysteine, ends with the phenylalanine, and has 15 residues. Solely the CDR3 DNA is kept, with 45 bases framed from the first base. According to the germline V gene, CDR1 reads SGHAT and CDR2 reads FQNNGV.